This T cell receptor (beta chain) was identified during a study of cytomegalovirus exposure and HLA in healthy donors. Germline-derived CDR1 and CDR2 are SNHLY and FYNNEI. V was trimmed by 2 bases and J by 1 base, leaving 8 bases between them. CDR3 size: 14 residues. The PCR made use of 60 Vbeta and 13 Jbeta primers. Sequencing used immunoSEQ multiplex PCR; TCRdb keeps in-frame clones, though not all of them. Of 150,000 or so clones detected, about four fifths appear once; the ten largest clones hold about 8.3%. The clonotype was recovered from a young man in good health and CMV-seropositive. The chain recombines TRBV2 with TRBJ1-1; D gene ambiguous. What was sequenced was PBMCs. The CDR3 DNA reads TGTGCCAGCAGTGAACGGAGCGGGAACACTGAAGCTTTCTTT. This codes for CASSERSGNTEAFF. The variable domain in full, completed from reference TRBV2 and TRBJ1-1, reads EPEVTQTPSHQVTQMGQEVILRCVPISNHLYFYWYRQILGQKVEFLVSFYNNEISEKSEIFDDQFSVERPDGSNFTLKIRSTKLEDSAMYFCASSERSGNTEAFFGQGTRLTVV.